These 11 T cell receptor beta chains were sequenced from one sample in a study of OX40 agonist ivuxolimab in advanced cancers. Profiling relied on immunoSEQ multiplex PCR, and the TCRdb table lists in-frame clones only, not all of them. The sample records 95,000 to 150,000 clones, just under 95% being singletons. The sequencing here drew on CD4+ or CD8+ T cells sorted from blood, taken in a trial of the OX40 agonist ivuxolimab. These TCRs come from an adult with an advanced solid tumor such as melanoma, head and neck, liver or kidney cancer.

The V call is TRBV5-5, the J call TRBJ2-5; TRBD1 is a possible D gene (6 bases). The V and J ends lost 1 base and 2 bases respectively, with 12 bases between them. The CDR3 sequence is 15 residues long. CDR1 is SGHKS, CDR2 YYEKEE, per germline (reference sequence). CDR3 nucleotides: TGTGCCAGCAGCTTGATCGGACAGAAGCAAGAGACCCAGTACTTC. It yields the protein CASSLIGQKQETQYF.

The genes are TRBV6-6 and TRBJ2-5, with TRBD2 identical over 11 bases. Germline CDR1 MNHNY, CDR2 SVGAGI (reference sequence). This CDR3 region has 15 residues. Trimming at V came to 5 bases and at J to 4 bases, leaving 6 bases not matched to a gene. CDR3 amino acids: CASSLAGGSIETQYF. The CDR3 DNA is TGTGCCAGCAGTCTAGCGGGAGGATCGATAGAGACCCAGTACTTC.

The rearrangement links TRBV19 to TRBJ2-7; D may be TRBD1 (5 bases). Germline V gene data show CDR1 as LNHDA and CDR2 as SQIVND (reference sequence). The V gene lost 6 bases and the J gene lost 3 bases, with 12 bases spanning the gap. The CDR3 covers 13 residues. This CDR3 is CASSLGHFYEQYF. CDR3 nucleotides: TGTGCCAGTAGCCTCGGACACTTCTACGAGCAGTACTTC.

The chain has TRBV5-4 and TRBJ1-2, with D maybe TRBD1 (5 bases). The germline gives CDR1 SGHNT, CDR2 YYREEE (reference sequence). The CDR3 has 17 amino acids. With 0 bases removed from V and 4 bases from J, the gap between germline ends came to 19 bases. The CDR3 is CASSLAAGSASSYGYTF. The CDR3 DNA is TGTGCCAGCAGCTTGGCCGCAGGGTCTGCGTCCTCCTATGGCTACACCTTC. Based on the CDR3 plus reference TRBV5-4 and TRBJ1-2, the full variable domain is ETGVTQSPTHLIKTRGQQVTLRCSSQSGHNTVSWYQQALGQGPQFIFQYYREEENGRGNFPPRFSGLQFPNYSSELNVNALELDDSALYLCASSLAAGSASSYGYTFGSGTRLTVV.

V is TRBV7-2 and J is TRBJ2-6, with D uncertain. V was trimmed by 3 bases and J by 0 bases, leaving 6 bases between them. The CDR3 length is 15 residues. Germline CDR1 reads SGHTA; CDR2 reads FQGNSA. In DNA, the CDR3 is TGTGCCAGCAGCTTTTTAGACTCTGGGGCCAACGTCCTGACTTTC. It yields the protein CASSFLDSGANVLTF.

The genes are TRBV20-1 and TRBJ2-7; 9 nucleotides match TRBD1. CDR1 and CDR2 from the germline V gene are DFQATT and SNEGSKA (reference sequence). With V trimmed by 1 base and J by 12 bases, 4 bases remained unmatched. The CDR3 totals 11 residues. DNA of the CDR3: TGCAGTGCTAGAGGGACAGGGGTGGCGTACTTC. Its translation: CSARGTGVAYF.

The gene calls are TRBV5-1 and TRBJ2-1; D unclear. Germline V gene data show CDR1 as SGHRS and CDR2 as YFSETQ. V dropped 2 bases and J dropped 0 bases, with 9 bases sitting between them. The CDR3 length is 15 residues. In nucleotides, the CDR3 is TGCGCCAGCAGCTTATTAGCAGGCTCCTACAATGAGCAGTTCTTC. As protein: CASSLLAGSYNEQFF. Based on the CDR3 plus reference TRBV5-1 and TRBJ2-1, the full variable domain is KAGVTQTPRYLIKTRGQQVTLSCSPISGHRSVSWYQQTPGQGLQFLFEYFSETQRNKGNFPGRFSGRQFSNSRSEMNVSTLELGDSALYLCASSLLAGSYNEQFFGPGTRLTVL.

CDR3 loop: CASSVTHGSGANVLTF. DNA for the CDR3: TGTGCCAGCAGCGTTACACACGGCTCTGGGGCCAACGTCCTGACTTTC. The chain employs TRBV9 and TRBJ2-6, with D uncertain. Trimming removed 2 bases from V and 0 bases from J, with 9 bases in between. This CDR3 is 16 amino acids long. Germline CDR1 is SGDLS and CDR2 is YYNGEE.

This rearrangement joins TRBV12-5 to TRBJ2-5; TRBD2 matches 7 bases. The CDR3 covers 14 residues. Germline CDR1 reads LGHNT; CDR2 reads FRNRAP. V lost 11 bases to trimming and J lost 4 bases; unmatched junction nucleotides: 13. CDR3 DNA: TGTGCTTCATCCTTTACGGGGGGTCCAGAGACCCAGTACTTC. Its translation: CASSFTGGPETQYF.

V gene TRBV18 combines with J gene TRBJ2-1; a weak D match, TRBD2 (6 bases). The V end was cut by 4 bases, the J end by 6 bases, with 22 bases between. Germline CDR1 and CDR2: KGHSH and LQKENI. The CDR3 is 17 amino acids. CDR3 DNA: TGTGCCAGCTCACGCACGGTGGGGGACTCGAGCCCCAATGAGCAGTTCTTC. This encodes CASSRTVGDSSPNEQFF.

The chain joins TRBV7-9 to TRBJ2-5; 10 positions match TRBD2. V lost 3 bases, J lost 2 bases, and 6 bases stayed unmatched. Germline V gene sequence: CDR1 SEHNR, CDR2 FQNEAQ (reference sequence). The CDR3 has 16 residues. CDR3 nucleotides: TGTGCCAGCAGCTTCCCAGCGGGAGGGGGACAAGAGACCCAGTACTTC. It translates to CASSFPAGGGQETQYF.